There are many counts of the clone carrying this T cell receptor beta chain. Its antigen is not known. The study included ophthalmopathy patients with Clinical Activity Score at least 3, NOSPECS grade at least 4 and duration under 3 months. The authors took PBMCs from 10 ml fresh peripheral blood. Germline CDR1 MNHNS, CDR2 SASEGT. The V and J ends lost 1 base and 9 bases, in that order; junction bases with no gene match: 7. The CDR3 length is 14 residues. The data derive from a study of T cells in Graves' hyperthyroidism and ophthalmopathy. General study points: Most thyroid clonotypes expanded above 0.001 were also detected in blood. Ophthalmopathy prediction by the model preceded onset by a median approximately six months.

Researchers took RNA transcripts and amplified the TCR beta CDR3 regions from them. HTBI primers were employed in a first-round RT-PCR of the TCR CDR3. TCRdb redid the calling of the multiplex PCR reads with MiXCR, one entry per CDR3 protein. The table shows a few hundred thousand distinct CDR3 sequences, with more than 14% occurring only once. This receptor was taken from a woman in her thirties with Graves' ophthalmopathy. The rearrangement joins TRBV6-1 to TRBJ1-2; 8 bases align to TRBD1. The sample consisted of blood. The CDR3 DNA sequence: TGTGCCAGCAGTGAAGGGACAGGGAACGCACGCTACACCTTC. Its translation is CASSEGTGNARYTF.